The 20 T cell receptor beta chains listed next were all sequenced from one sample in a study of identical twins. TCRdb independently ran MiXCR on the 5' RACE reads; one entry per CDR3 protein. Of approximately 230,000 distinct CDR3 sequences listed, 6.5% are singletons. The same sample was also used in a study of T cells expressing NK-cell markers.

The material sequenced was CD8+ T cells sorted from blood. These receptors were taken from a woman younger than 35 in good health.

This clonotype was detected a few times. The chain links TRBV9 to TRBJ2-7, with a possible D match to TRBD1 (6 bases). V gave up 0 bases and J gave up 6 bases, with 10 bases separating them. The germline gives CDR1 SGDLS, CDR2 YYNGEE. CDR3 length: 13 residues. In DNA, the CDR3 is TGTGCCAGCAGCGTAGTTACAGGGAGCGAGCAGTACTTC. Encoded protein: CASSVVTGSEQYF.

This clonotype was seen repeatedly, ten times or more. The rearrangement uses TRBV29-1 and TRBJ2-4, with 7 bases lining up with TRBD1. CDR1 and CDR2 from the germline V gene are SQVTM and ANQGSEA. With 5 bases clipped from V and 8 bases from J, the junction kept 12 bases outside the gene matches. The CDR3 totals 14 residues. Here the CDR3 reads CSVLGQAGWDIQYF. The DNA of the CDR3 is TGCAGCGTTCTCGGACAGGCCGGATGGGACATTCAGTACTTC.

This clonotype was seen a few times. The chain links TRBV4-3 to TRBJ2-2; no definite D call. CDR1 is LGHNA, CDR2 YSLEER, per germline. This CDR3 contains 15 residues. V was cut by 0 bases and J by 7 bases, with 12 bases left in between. CDR3 in amino acids: CASSQDGPSGGELFF. Here the CDR3 DNA reads TGCGCCAGCAGCCAAGATGGGCCGTCCGGCGGGGAGCTGTTTTTT.

The rearrangement links TRBV6-5 to TRBJ2-1; tentatively, D is TRBD2 (6 bases). The germline V gene encodes CDR1 MNHEY and CDR2 SVGAGI. Trimming removed 2 bases from V and 2 bases from J, with 10 bases in between. The CDR3 is made up of 15 amino acids. CDR3 DNA: TGTGCCAGCAGTTACGAGGGAGGAGCCTACAATGAGCAGTTCTTC. Translating gives CASSYEGGAYNEQFF.

This clonotype turned up a few times. The CDR3, as DNA: TGTGCCAGCAGCGCCCTGTTCGGTGACACCGGGGAGCTGTTTTTT. Translating it yields CASSALFGDTGELFF. The chain uses TRBV7-3 and TRBJ2-2; no clear D. V lost 5 bases to trimming and J lost 3 bases, with 13 bases between them. The CDR3 runs 15 residues. From germline, CDR1 is SGHTA and CDR2 FQGTGA. The full variable domain, in which reference TRBV7-3 and TRBJ2-2 provide the parts outside the CDR3, is GAGVSQTPSNKVTEKGKYVELRCDPISGHTALYWYRQSLGQGPEFLIYFQGTGAADDSGLPNDRFFAVRPEGSVSTLKIQRTERGDSAVYLCASSALFGDTGELFFGEGSRLTVL.

Ten or more counts support this clonotype. The chain employs TRBV7-9 and TRBJ2-1; D gene uncertain. Trimming took off 3 bases at V and 10 bases at J, with 13 bases between the two ends. The CDR3 has 13 amino acids. Germline assignment: CDR1 SEHNR and CDR2 FQNEAQ (reference sequence). CDR3 sequence: CASSLLSVPEQFF. The CDR3, as DNA: TGTGCCAGCAGCTTGCTCAGCGTACCCGAGCAGTTCTTC.

This clonotype has ten or more counts. This rearrangement joins TRBV29-1 to TRBJ1-1, with D possibly being TRBD1 (5 bases). The CDR3 is 11 amino acids. Germline V gene lookup returns CDR1 SQVTM and CDR2 ANQGSEA. The V gene lost 4 bases and the J gene lost 4 bases, with 7 bases spanning the gap. CDR3 nucleotides: TGCAGCGTTGTAGGGACCACTGAAGCTTTCTTT. Protein sequence: CSVVGTTEAFF.

V usage is TRBV10-3 and J usage is TRBJ2-7; 7 bases map to TRBD2. The germline V gene encodes CDR1 ENHRY and CDR2 SYGVKD. V lost 9 bases to trimming and J lost 12 bases; unmatched junction nucleotides: 5. The CDR3 runs to 9 residues. CDR3 sequence: CAMRGIWYF. CDR3 bases: TGTGCCATGCGGGGGATTTGGTACTTC.

The chain joins TRBV25-1 to TRBJ1-1; D gene uncertain. There are 15 residues in the CDR3. Per germline, CDR1 MGHDK and CDR2 SYGVNS. Trimming took off 8 bases at V and 3 bases at J, with 19 bases between the two ends. The CDR3 bases are TGTGCCAGCGCCGATCGCGGTTGGGTTTACACTGAAGCTTTCTTT. Encoded protein: CASADRGWVYTEAFF.

The V call is TRBV9, the J call TRBJ2-3; TRBD1 aligns across 9 bases. Germline values: CDR1 SGDLS, CDR2 YYNGEE. V dropped 4 bases and J dropped 6; count of bases not matched to a gene: 12. This CDR3 is built from 16 residues. The CDR3 nucleotides are TGTGCCAGCAGCACCCGGACAGGGGTAAAGGAGGATACGCAGTATTTT. Its protein is CASSTRTGVKEDTQYF. The full variable domain, its missing parts supplied by reference TRBV9 and TRBJ2-3, is DSGVTQTPKHLITATGQRVTLRCSPRSGDLSVYWYQQSLDQGLQFLIQYYNGEERAKGNILERFSAQQFPDLHSELNLSSLELGDSALYFCASSTRTGVKEDTQYFGPGTRLTVL.

This clonotype was seen only a few times. This chain connects TRBV20-1 to TRBJ2-1; 9 positions agree with TRBD2. The CDR3 loop spans 16 amino acids. The germline V gene encodes CDR1 DFQATT and CDR2 SNEGSKA (reference sequence). Germline trimming cut 3 bases from V and 2 bases from J; bases unmatched to any gene: 8. The CDR3 DNA sequence: TGCAGTGCTAGCGAAAGCGGGAGGAACCCCTACAATGAGCAGTTCTTC. This translates into CSASESGRNPYNEQFF.

This clonotype was observed a few times. V and J are TRBV20-1 and TRBJ2-1, with 9 bases lining up with TRBD2. The CDR3 loop spans 14 amino acids. Germline loops: CDR1 DFQATT, CDR2 SNEGSKA (reference sequence). V lost 5 bases to trimming and J lost 7 bases; unmatched junction nucleotides: 9. The CDR3, as DNA: TGCAGTGCTCGCGGGAGGGCCATAGGGAATGAGCAGTTCTTC. It specifies CSARGRAIGNEQFF.

Only a few counts were recorded for this clonotype. V gene TRBV7-2 combines with J gene TRBJ2-1, with D possibly being TRBD2 (5 bases). Between the trimmed V and J ends, which lost 3 bases and 8 bases, there was a span of 20 bases. There are 16 residues in the CDR3. The germline gives CDR1 SGHTA, CDR2 FQGNSA. CDR3 sequence: CASSLTPGFHYDEQFF. The CDR3 DNA reads TGTGCCAGCAGCTTGACGCCGGGATTCCATTACGATGAGCAGTTCTTC.

V usage is TRBV13 and J usage is TRBJ2-7; the D gene is possibly TRBD1 (5 bases). The CDR3 consists of 15 residues. V dropped 5 bases and J dropped 0 bases, with 14 bases sitting between them. Germline assignment: CDR1 PRHDT and CDR2 FYEKMQ (reference sequence). The CDR3 loop reads CASSPGKGISYEQYF. DNA for the CDR3: TGTGCCAGCAGCCCCGGAAAGGGGATCTCCTACGAGCAGTACTTC.

This clonotype occurred a few times. The CDR3 loop is CSARPSIGTGPDQPQHF. The CDR3 region has the DNA TGCAGTGCTAGGCCCTCCATCGGGACTGGGCCGGACCAGCCCCAGCATTTT. The V gene is TRBV20-1, the J gene TRBJ1-5; D might be TRBD1 (5 bases). The CDR3 is made up of 17 amino acids. V lost 3 bases and J 7 bases, leaving 25 bases between the germline ends. Germline V lookup: CDR1 DFQATT, CDR2 SNEGSKA (reference sequence).

In its sample, this clonotype was seen a few times. J is TRBJ2-5 and V is TRBV5-4; TRBD2 aligns across 7 bases. The CDR3 is made up of 14 amino acids. Trimming took 3 bases from V and 3 from J; bases not matched to a gene: 5. Per the germline V gene, CDR1 is SGHNT and CDR2 is YYREEE (reference sequence). CDR3: CASSSGGGEETQYF. The CDR3 nucleotides read TGTGCCAGCAGCTCCGGGGGAGGGGAAGAGACCCAGTACTTC.

This clonotype was found many times. The V gene is TRBV3-1, the J gene TRBJ2-5; D may be TRBD2 (6 bases). The germline gives CDR1 LGHDT, CDR2 YNNKEL (reference sequence). This CDR3 comprises 14 residues. Trimming stripped 3 bases from V and 5 bases from J, with 13 bases between. CDR3 loop: CASSHWDFGETQYF. CDR3 nucleotides: TGTGCCAGCAGCCATTGGGACTTCGGGGAGACCCAGTACTTC.

The table lists this clonotype with a few counts. The V call is TRBV19, the J call TRBJ1-6; D remains ambiguous. Trimming cost V 4 bases and J 2 bases, with 6 bases left between them. This CDR3 contains 14 residues. Germline-derived CDR1 and CDR2 are LNHDA and SQIVND (reference sequence). In nucleotides, the CDR3 is TGTGCCAGTAGTACGGGTCCCTATAATTCACCCCTCCACTTT. Its translation: CASSTGPYNSPLHF.

This clonotype was counted between two and nine times. The CDR3 protein is CASSLTASGRATDTQYF. As DNA, the CDR3 is TGTGCCAGCAGCTTAACCGCAAGCGGGAGGGCTACAGATACGCAGTATTTT. The chain combines TRBV7-9 with TRBJ2-3, with 10 positions matching TRBD2. The CDR3 spans 17 residues. Germline trimming cut 2 bases from V and 3 bases from J; bases unmatched to any gene: 8. Germline CDR1 and CDR2: SEHNR and FQNEAQ (reference sequence).

V is TRBV20-1 and J is TRBJ1-1; TRBD1 matches at 8 bases. V lost 1 base and J lost 8; bases outside the gene matches: 9. This CDR3 is 14 amino acids long. The germline V gene has CDR1 DFQATT and CDR2 SNEGSKA (reference sequence). In DNA form, the CDR3 reads TGCAGTGCTAGAGGTCCGACCCGGGACAGGGAAGCTTTCTTT. This gives the protein CSARGPTRDREAFF.